The 20 T cell receptor beta chains given below trace back to one sample, sequenced in a study of immune heterogeneity within non-small cell lung tumors. Bulk tumor genomic DNA was the template, and each sample received around 0.55 ug. During surgery, each primary tumor gave multiple biopsies spaced as far apart as possible. The patients were newly diagnosed with non-small cell lung cancer, had not been treated, and had curative surgery. The TCR beta CDR3 region underwent multiplex PCR amplification with 32 V and 13 J primers. TCRdb reprocessed the multiplex PCR reads with MiXCR, giving one entry per CDR3 protein. This sample yields some 9,900 distinct CDR3 sequences, of which less than 30% are seen a single time; over 20% belongs to the top ten. The sequencing input was lung tumor tissue. Every receptor here comes from a woman aged 45-65 years with non-small cell lung cancer.

By proportion, this clonotype is medium-sized. The chain links TRBV6-4 to TRBJ1-2; 10 nucleotides agree with TRBD1. Trimming removed 5 bases from V and 8 bases from J; junction bases left unmatched: 5. Germline V gives CDR1 MRHNA, CDR2 SNTAGT. CDR3 length: 13 amino acids. CDR3 sequence (DNA): TGTGCCAGCAGTTCGGGACAGGGGATCGGCTACACCTTC. This sequence encodes CASSSGQGIGYTF.

This clonotype has more than one count but fewer than ten. No conserved phenylalanine or tryptophan is present at the end of the CDR3, so a read error is the likely explanation. Because the CDR3's place on the DNA is in doubt, the DNA is left out and the CDR3 is given as listed by TCRdb. The chain combines TRBV30 with TRBJ2-3; no DNA check was done on the table's D call, TRBD1. With termini counted, the CDR3 has 17 amino acids. Germline lookup yields CDR1 GTSNPN and CDR2 SVGIG (reference sequence). Here the CDR3 reads CAWSPAGTGMRGQYFGP.

The chain recombines TRBV14 with TRBJ2-5; D is unclear. The ends were cut back, 1 base at V and 1 base at J, with 16 bases in the middle. The germline gives CDR1 SGHDN, CDR2 FVKESK. The CDR3 contains 17 residues. CDR3 protein: CASSQGPRRSAQETQYF. For the CDR3, the DNA is TGTGCCAGCAGCCAAGGTCCCCGCCGGAGCGCCCAAGAGACCCAGTACTTC.

This clonotype was counted ten times or more. This sequence joins TRBV4-1 and TRBJ1-1, with D perhaps TRBD1 (5 bases). The V end lost 4 bases, the J end lost 6 bases, and 15 bases lay between the germline ends. The CDR3 sequence is 14 residues long. Germline V gene lookup returns CDR1 MGHRA and CDR2 YSYEKL. The CDR3 DNA reads TGCGCCAGCAGCCTTCGTAGCAGAGGGGCTGAAGCTTTCTTT. Its protein product is CASSLRSRGAEAFF.

Judged by abundance, this clonotype is medium-sized (0.01 to 0.1%). The V call is TRBV2, the J call TRBJ1-4; D not resolved. With 6 bases removed from V and 7 bases from J, the gap between germline ends came to 15 bases. Germline CDR1 reads SNHLY; CDR2 reads FYNNEI. The length of the CDR3 is 14 residues. CDR3 DNA sequence: TGTGCCAGCAGGATGGATATGCAACGTGAAAAACTGTTTTTT. Translating gives CASRMDMQREKLFF.

This clonotype was counted a single time. This sequence may be a read error, since a much larger clone differs from it by one base. Since no conserved phenylalanine or tryptophan closes the CDR3, a read error is the likely cause. The rearrangement uses TRBV6-1 and TRBJ2-5, with D maybe TRBD1 (6 bases). There are 14 residues in the CDR3. CDR1 is MNHNS and CDR2 is SASEGT in the germline V gene. V gave up 4 bases and J gave up 2 bases, with 11 bases separating them. The CDR3 spells CASSATGPQETQYL. CDR3 in DNA: TGTGCCAGCAGTGCGACAGGCCCACAAGAGACCCAGTACCTC.

The rearrangement joins TRBV11-2 to TRBJ2-1; D unresolved. The ends were cut back, 5 bases at V and 0 bases at J, with 17 bases in the middle. Looked up from germline, CDR1 is SGHAT and CDR2 is FQNNGV. The CDR3 extends over 17 amino acids. The CDR3 sequence: CASSQYRGRSSYNEQFF. The CDR3 DNA follows: TGTGCCAGCAGCCAGTACCGCGGCAGAAGCTCCTACAATGAGCAGTTCTTC.

The CDR3 nucleotides are TGTGCCAGCAGCAACCAGGGGTCCTATAATTCACCCCTCCACTTT. It specifies CASSNQGSYNSPLHF. The chain recombines TRBV5-4 with TRBJ1-6, with D possibly TRBD1 on 6 matching bases. The CDR3 length is 15 residues. Looked up from germline, CDR1 is SGHNT and CDR2 is YYREEE (reference sequence). Deletions cut 4 bases from V and 1 base from J, with 9 bases between.

This clonotype occurred a few times. V usage is TRBV6-2 or TRBV6-3 and J usage is TRBJ2-3; 7 bases are a match to TRBD2. This CDR3 spans 14 amino acids. Germline-derived CDR1 and CDR2 are MNHEY and SVGEGT. Unmatched junction bases numbered 5, after V lost 6 bases and J lost 2 bases. The CDR3 sequence: CASSRGGATDTQYF. The DNA for the CDR3 is TGTGCCAGCAGCCGGGGAGGGGCCACAGATACGCAGTATTTT.

About this clonotype itself: With a much larger clone just one base away, this may be a read error. This chain connects TRBV30 to TRBJ1-1; D remains unclear. The CDR3 has 13 residues. Germline CDR1 GTSNPN, CDR2 SVGIG (reference sequence). V lost 1 base and J lost 6, with 12 bases in between. CDR3 DNA: TGTGCCTGGAGTGCGGCAGACCGCGCTGAAGCTTTCTTT. Translating it yields CAWSAADRAEAFF. The full variable domain, completed using reference TRBV30 and TRBJ1-1, is SQTIHQWPATLVQPVGSPLSLECTVEGTSNPNLYWYRQAAGRGLQLLFYSVGIGQISSEVPQNLSASRPQDRQFILSSKKLLLSDSGFYLCAWSAADRAEAFFGQGTRLTVV.

Points on this clonotype: The junction departs from the called germline gene at one end, perhaps through a read error. Here the CDR3 DNA reads TGTGCCAGCAGCTTAGTACTGGGCAGGGATACGCAGTATTTT. Amino acids: CASSLVLGRDTQYF. This rearrangement joins TRBV15 to TRBJ2-3; D is uncertain. The CDR3 extends over 14 amino acids. Germline V CDR1 and CDR2: LNHNV, YYDKDF (reference sequence). Full variable domain (outside the CDR3, taken from reference TRBV15 and TRBJ2-3): DAMVIQNPRYQVTQFGKPVTLSCSQTLNHNVMYWYQQKSSQAPKLLFHYYDKDFNNEADTPDNFQSRRPNTSFCFLDIRSPGLGDTAMYLCASSLVLGRDTQYFGPGTRLTVL.

This clonotype was observed many times. The chain couples TRBV10-3 to TRBJ1-4, with D possibly matching TRBD1 (5 bases). V was shortened by 3 bases and J by 8 bases, with 16 bases between the two germline ends. This CDR3 is 15 amino acids long. CDR1 ENHRY and CDR2 SYGVKD come from the germline V gene. The CDR3 DNA follows: TGTGCCATCAGTGAAGGTGGGCAGGGAAGGGAAAAACTGTTTTTT. It yields the protein CAISEGGQGREKLFF.

This clonotype is medium-sized (0.01 to 0.1%) within its sample. The rearrangement uses TRBV11-2 and TRBJ2-7, with 13 bases aligning to TRBD2. Germline values: CDR1 SGHAT, CDR2 FQNNGV. This CDR3 region has 16 residues. The ends lost 5 bases at V and 6 bases at J; junction bases unmatched: 10. The CDR3 DNA follows: TGTGCCAGCAGCCAGCAGATGGGACTAGCGGGAACCGAGCAGTACTTC. It yields the protein CASSQQMGLAGTEQYF.

This clonotype was seen a handful of times. The chain uses TRBV10-3 and TRBJ1-2; the D gene is possibly TRBD1 (5 bases). The CDR3 loop spans 13 amino acids. The V end lost 6 bases, the J end lost 8 bases, and 16 bases lay between the germline ends. In germline, CDR1 is ENHRY, CDR2 SYGVKD. CDR3 nucleotide sequence: TGTGCCATCAGCCCAGACGAGACAGTCGGCTACACCTTC. Amino acids: CAISPDETVGYTF.

The rearrangement links TRBV6-1 to TRBJ2-1; D possibly corresponds to TRBD2 (5 bases). CDR1 is MNHNS, CDR2 SASEGT, per germline. The V end was cut by 0 bases, the J end by 5 bases, with 8 bases between. This CDR3 is 14 amino acids long. CDR3 amino acids: CASSEAGEHNEQFF. In DNA form, the CDR3 reads TGTGCCAGCAGTGAAGCGGGAGAACACAATGAGCAGTTCTTC.

About this clonotype: A much larger clone sits a single nucleotide away, making a read error possible. The conserved phenylalanine or tryptophan normally closing the CDR3 is absent here, so this likely arose from a read error. The genes are TRBV20-1 and TRBJ1-6, with D unclear. The CDR3 spans 13 residues. Per the germline V gene, CDR1 is DFQATT and CDR2 is SNEGSKA (reference sequence). Trimming cost V 2 bases and J 7 bases, with 9 bases left between them. The CDR3 protein is CSARPTQNSPLHS. The CDR3 coding sequence is TGCAGTGCTAGACCGACACAAAATTCACCCCTCCACTCT.

This clonotype is medium-sized in the sample. The V gene is TRBV20-1, the J gene TRBJ2-1; 10 bases are a match to TRBD2. V dropped 2 bases and J dropped 8; count of bases not matched to a gene: 9. The CDR3 runs to 15 residues. Germline V gene lookup returns CDR1 DFQATT and CDR2 SNEGSKA (reference sequence). This CDR3 is CSARSSGGPMYEQFF. The CDR3 DNA reads TGCAGTGCTAGATCTAGCGGGGGCCCTATGTATGAGCAGTTCTTC.

This clonotype was observed at least ten times. The chain links TRBV20-1 to TRBJ2-5; the D gene is possibly TRBD1 (5 bases). CDR1 and CDR2 from the germline V gene are DFQATT and SNEGSKA (reference sequence). The CDR3 runs 12 residues. Trimming shortened V by 5 bases and J by 3 bases, and 10 bases separated the two germline ends. CDR3 coding DNA: TGCAGTGCTGGTCTAGGGGAAGAGACCCAGTACTTC. Translation: CSAGLGEETQYF.

In regard to this clonotype: This may come from a read error, since a much larger clone is one base off. V usage is TRBV18 and J usage is TRBJ2-1, with D possibly being TRBD2 (5 bases). The CDR3 sequence is 15 residues long. Germline-derived CDR1 and CDR2 are KGHSH and LQKENI. The CDR3 sequence is CTSSEELDSYNEQFF. The CDR3 nucleotides read TGTACCAGCTCCGAAGAACTAGACTCCTACAATGAGCAGTTCTTC.

Notes on this clonotype: A read error may explain this, as a much larger clone is one base away. This chain uses TRBV5-1 with TRBJ2-1; 7 bases are a match to TRBD1. Germline values: CDR1 SGHRS, CDR2 YFSETQ. V gave up 6 bases and J gave up 9 bases; unmatched junction bases: 12. The CDR3 has 14 residues. The CDR3: CASIFGTEKGEQFF. The DNA for the CDR3 is TGCGCCAGCATCTTCGGGACAGAGAAAGGTGAGCAGTTCTTC.